The 14 T cell receptor beta chains below were found in one sample sequenced in a study of memory CD4+ T cells and cytomegalovirus serostatus. Measured with immunoSEQ multiplex PCR; TCRdb has only the in-frame clones, and not every one. The sample carries 35,000 to 55,000 clones, about 80% recorded once. Single viable CD3+CD4+CD8-CD45RO+ cells were sorted as the memory CD4+ T cells. Source material: memory CD4+ T cells from blood. The receptors shown here come from an adult in good health and CMV-seronegative.

This chain joins TRBV9 and TRBJ1-6, with a weak D call TRBD1 (6 bases). The CDR3 is made up of 16 amino acids. V dropped 4 bases and J dropped 5 bases, with 16 bases sitting between them. Germline V lookup: CDR1 SGDLS, CDR2 YYNGEE. The DNA of the CDR3 is TGTGCCAGCAGCCTAGACAGGTCATCCGATAATTCACCCCTCCACTTT. Translation: CASSLDRSSDNSPLHF.

The rearrangement uses TRBV4-1 and TRBJ2-7; no clear D. Germline lookup yields CDR1 MGHRA and CDR2 YSYEKL. The V and J ends lost 5 bases and 6 bases respectively, with 14 bases between them. This CDR3 region has 13 residues. The CDR3 sequence is CASSVEVGGEQYF. CDR3 nucleotide sequence: TGCGCCAGCAGCGTAGAAGTAGGTGGCGAGCAGTACTTC.

CDR3 nucleotides: TGTGCCAGTCGCACCGGGGAGCTGTTTTTT. Translating it yields CASRTGELFF. This chain uses TRBV4-2 with TRBJ2-2, with no clear D. Germline CDR1 is LGHNA and CDR2 is YNFKEQ. The CDR3 has 10 residues. The V and J ends lost 9 bases and 4 bases respectively, with 3 bases between them.

The rearrangement joins TRBV29-1 to TRBJ2-2, with D possibly being TRBD2 (6 bases). Germline V gene data show CDR1 as SQVTM and CDR2 as ANQGSEA. The CDR3 spans 11 residues. V was shortened by 7 bases and J by 5 bases, with 8 bases between the two germline ends. The CDR3 reads CSGRGTGELFF. DNA for the CDR3: TGCAGCGGACGGGGGACCGGGGAGCTGTTTTTT.

This rearrangement joins TRBV12-5 to TRBJ2-3, with 12 bases lining up with TRBD2. This CDR3 region has 15 residues. V dropped 6 bases and J dropped 6; count of bases not matched to a gene: 7. CDR1 LGHNT and CDR2 FRNRAP come from the germline V gene. The CDR3 sequence: CASGPSSGGVDTQYF. The CDR3 region has the DNA TGTGCTAGTGGCCCGTCTAGCGGGGGGGTCGATACGCAGTATTTT.

This clone is medium-sized. The genes are TRBV18 and TRBJ2-7, with D perhaps matching TRBD1 or TRBD2 (5 bases each). V was pared by 2 bases and J by 3 bases, with 8 bases between. This CDR3 is built from 13 residues. Looked up from germline, CDR1 is KGHSH and CDR2 is LQKENI. The CDR3 nucleotides read TGTGCCAGCTCACCAGGGGCGGGCTACGAGCAGTACTTC. As protein: CASSPGAGYEQYF.

The chain joins TRBV6-1 to TRBJ1-2; a weak D match, TRBD1 (5 bases). This CDR3 spans 14 amino acids. Trimming shortened V by 2 bases and J by 4 bases, and 11 bases separated the two germline ends. The germline CDR1 and CDR2 sequences are MNHNS and SASEGT. The CDR3 DNA follows: TGTGCCAGCAGTGAACAGGGTGTCGGCTATGGCTACACCTTC. Its protein is CASSEQGVGYGYTF.

V and J are TRBV2 and TRBJ2-7, with D perhaps given as TRBD1 or TRBD2 (6 bases each). V lost 7 bases to trimming and J lost 5 bases, with 12 bases between them. Germline loops: CDR1 SNHLY, CDR2 FYNNEI. The CDR3 extends over 12 amino acids. Here the CDR3 DNA reads TGTGCCAGCACTGGAGGGGGTAACGAGCAGTACTTC. Its translation: CASTGGGNEQYF.

This chain uses TRBV5-4 with TRBJ1-6, with TRBD1 identical over 7 bases. The ends lost 6 bases at V and 14 bases at J; junction bases unmatched: 14. This CDR3 region has 14 residues. From germline, CDR1 is SGHNT and CDR2 YYREEE (reference sequence). The CDR3 DNA reads TGTGCCAGCACCGTACAGGGGCACCCGTCGGCCCTCCACTTT. The encoded protein is CASTVQGHPSALHF.

The chain is built from TRBV4-1 and TRBJ1-4; 7 nucleotides match TRBD1. The CDR3 sequence is 16 residues long. The germline CDR1 and CDR2 sequences are MGHRA and YSYEKL. V was clipped by 6 bases and J by 6 bases; unmatched bases: 13. This CDR3 is CASRLERTGLYEKLFF. CDR3 in DNA: TGCGCCAGCAGACTGGAAAGGACAGGTTTATATGAAAAACTGTTTTTT.

The rearrangement joins TRBV29-1 to TRBJ2-1, with D unresolved. CDR1 is SQVTM, CDR2 ANQGSEA, per germline. V lost 1 base to trimming and J lost 5 bases, with 9 bases between them. This CDR3 has 13 amino acids. The CDR3 loop reads CSVEGSGNNEQFF. The DNA of the CDR3 is TGCAGCGTTGAAGGCAGTGGGAACAATGAGCAGTTCTTC.

The chain joins TRBV5-1 to TRBJ1-2, with 8 bases identical to TRBD1. CDR1 and CDR2 from the germline V gene are SGHRS and YFSETQ. The trim removed 2 bases at V and 7 bases at J, leaving 4 bases unmatched. The CDR3 covers 13 residues. CDR3 sequence reads: CASSFGTGGGYTF. The CDR3 DNA reads as TGCGCCAGCAGCTTCGGCACAGGGGGTGGCTACACCTTC.

This clone came up a few times. This chain uses TRBV4-1 with TRBJ1-1, with D hard to call. This CDR3 region has 15 residues. Between the trimmed V and J ends, which lost 3 bases and 1 base, there was a span of 12 bases. From germline, CDR1 is MGHRA and CDR2 YSYEKL. The CDR3 coding sequence is TGCGCCAGCAGCCACCCCGTGGACCCGAACACTGAAGCTTTCTTT. Residues: CASSHPVDPNTEAFF.

The V and J genes are TRBV7-2 and TRBJ2-2; D is unclear. Trimming took 5 bases from V and 4 from J, leaving 14 bases between them. There are 15 residues in the CDR3. CDR1 is SGHTA, CDR2 FQGNSA, per germline. The CDR3 protein is CASSPNPRGTGELFF. CDR3 bases: TGTGCCAGCAGCCCGAACCCCCGAGGCACCGGGGAGCTGTTTTTT.